This T cell receptor beta chain originates from a study of cytomegalovirus exposure and HLA in healthy donors. Study outcomes and limitations: Many donors shared some public TCRs, even though most TCR sequences were rare. Cytomegalovirus association was assigned to about 150 TCR beta chains.

The CDR3 totals 14 residues. Trimming removed 7 bases at V and 13 bases at J, with 26 bases between. Germline V gene sequence: CDR1 MDHEN, CDR2 SYDVKM. PCR employed 60 Vbeta and 13 Jbeta primers. In the original analysis: In a later analysis, 75 million to 95 million unique TCR beta chains included roughly 11 million shared by two or more donors. Profiled with immunoSEQ multiplex PCR; TCRdb holds only in-frame clones, not every one. V and J calls and clone size are those listed in that table; D and trimming were worked out from the DNA. Among roughly 100,000 clones listed, about 80% were seen once. The count of this clone is one. The antigen is undetermined.

The sequence was collected from a human donor in good health. The sequencing input was PBMCs. The chain is built from TRBV28 and TRBJ2-7; a possible D gene is TRBD2 (6 bases). The CDR3 loop is CASTVQGVGGLTYF. The CDR3 region has the DNA TGTGCCAGCACCGTTCAAGGGGTGGGAGGACTTACATACTTC.